The 8 T cell receptor beta chains below come from one sample, sequenced in a study of naive and memory T cell subsets. This sample's treatment: skin biopsy from PPD injection site in Mantoux-positive individual. TCR cDNA received a 3' ligated oligonucleotide that carried a UMI. Ligated cDNA underwent four rounds of PCR with nested alpha and beta constant region primers and SP2. TCRdb reanalysed the UMI-ligation and nested PCR reads using MiXCR and keeps one entry per CDR3 protein. The top ten clones hold approximately 3.3% of a sample with 25,000 to 35,000 distinct CDR3 sequences, 6.5% to 8% of them seen once. The material sequenced was skin, taken from a tuberculin skin test site. The receptors come from an adult in good health.

V is TRBV5-1 and J is TRBJ2-3; no definite D call. The CDR3 is made up of 14 amino acids. Germline V gene sequence: CDR1 SGHRS, CDR2 YFSETQ. Trimming pared 4 bases from V and 2 bases from J, leaving 11 bases between. The CDR3 loop reads CASSITGPTDTQYF. Written as DNA, the CDR3 is TGCGCCAGCAGCATTACCGGACCCACAGATACGCAGTATTTT.

This clonotype came up many times. The genes are TRBV27 and TRBJ1-1; 9 nucleotides agree with TRBD1. CDR1 is MNHEY and CDR2 is SMNVEV in the germline V gene (reference sequence). J gave up 4 bases and V 6 bases, and 6 bases lay outside the gene matches. The length of the CDR3 is 14 residues. The chain's CDR3 is CASRRDRAGTEAFF. The CDR3 nucleotides are TGTGCCAGCAGGAGGGACAGGGCCGGCACTGAAGCTTTCTTT.

There are many counts of this clonotype. The chain is built from TRBV20-1 and TRBJ1-2; D remains unclear. CDR1 and CDR2 from the germline V gene are DFQATT and SNEGSKA (reference sequence). The V and J ends lost 2 bases and 1 base respectively, with 8 bases between them. This CDR3 is 13 amino acids long. CDR3 DNA: TGCAGTGCTAGATCCACAAATAACTATGGCTACACCTTC. Translated, it gives CSARSTNNYGYTF.

In this sample, this clonotype turned up many times. The CDR3 spells CASSQVGSETQYF. The CDR3 bases are TGCGCCAGCAGCCAAGTTGGGTCGGAGACCCAGTACTTC. This chain links TRBV4-1 with TRBJ2-5; no clear D gene. Per the germline V gene, CDR1 is MGHRA and CDR2 is YSYEKL. V lost 1 base to trimming and J lost 5 bases, with 8 bases between them. This CDR3 has 13 amino acids.

The table lists this clonotype with a few counts. The J gene is TRBJ1-1, the V gene TRBV18; D may be TRBD1 (5 bases). The V end lost 3 bases, the J end lost 4 bases, and 18 bases lay between the germline ends. Per germline, CDR1 KGHSH and CDR2 LQKENI. The CDR3 contains 16 residues. CDR3 protein: CASSPTYRGGTTEAFF. CDR3 DNA: TGTGCCAGCTCACCTACCTACAGAGGCGGGACCACTGAAGCTTTCTTT.

This clonotype appeared many times. The V call is TRBV7-3, the J call TRBJ2-1; TRBD1 is a possible D gene (5 bases). The CDR3 loop spans 12 amino acids. Germline V CDR1 and CDR2: SGHTA, FQGTGA. V gave up 5 bases and J gave up 10 bases, with 12 bases separating them. The CDR3 is CASSTRQSEQFF. In DNA form, the CDR3 reads TGTGCCAGCAGCACCCGACAGTCGGAGCAGTTCTTC.

This clonotype was seen ten or more times. The chain uses TRBV20-1 and TRBJ1-4, with a tentative D call TRBD1 (5 bases). Per germline, CDR1 DFQATT and CDR2 SNEGSKA (reference sequence). The V end was cut by 4 bases, the J end by 2 bases, with 11 bases between. This CDR3 has 14 residues. CDR3 in DNA: TGCAGTGCTAAGGGTTGGGGGACTAATGAAAAACTGTTTTTT. It specifies CSAKGWGTNEKLFF.

In this sample, this clonotype turned up many times. For the CDR3, the DNA is TGTGCCACCAGCAGAGATCGGTTTTACTATGGCTACACCTTC. As protein: CATSRDRFYYGYTF. The V gene is TRBV15, the J gene TRBJ1-2; D is unresolved. CDR1 and CDR2 (germline): LNHNV, YYDKDF (reference sequence). V lost 0 bases and J lost 3, with 8 bases in between. The CDR3 length is 14 residues.